These 17 T cell receptor beta chains were all obtained from the same sample, sequenced in a study of shared clonotypes between healthy human individuals. Profiled with immunoSEQ multiplex PCR; TCRdb holds only in-frame clones, not every one. The table includes 780,000 or so clones, approximately 77% detected once. Input material: memory CD4+ T cells sorted from blood. The subset denotes: CD45RA-negative fraction. These receptors were obtained from a woman aged 25 to 39 in good health.

This chain uses TRBV28 with TRBJ2-3; TRBD2 agrees at 14 bases. Trimming at V came to 8 bases and at J to 3 bases, leaving 4 bases not matched to a gene. This CDR3 region has 15 residues. The V gene's germline CDR1 is MDHEN and CDR2 SYDVKM. CDR3 sequence: CASGTSGRGTDTQYF. CDR3 DNA sequence: TGTGCCAGCGGGACTAGCGGGAGAGGTACAGATACGCAGTATTTT.

CDR3 coding DNA: TGTGCCAGCAGTTACCAGACAGGGGATCAGCCCCAGCATTTT. It encodes CASSYQTGDQPQHF. J is TRBJ1-5 and V is TRBV6-5; 8 bases are shared with TRBD1. The ends lost 2 bases at V and 5 bases at J; junction bases unmatched: 2. The CDR3 covers 14 residues. Germline CDR1 and CDR2: MNHEY and SVGAGI.

The chain uses TRBV6-1 and TRBJ2-7; D gene ambiguous. From germline, CDR1 is MNHNS and CDR2 SASEGT. The CDR3 is 12 amino acids. Trimming took off 2 bases at V and 5 bases at J, with 7 bases between the two ends. The CDR3 sequence is CASSESWHEQYF. DNA for the CDR3: TGTGCCAGCAGTGAATCATGGCACGAGCAGTACTTC.

The CDR3 is CASSVGGQTNQPQHF. DNA for the CDR3: TGCGCCAGCAGCGTAGGGGGACAAACCAATCAGCCCCAGCATTTT. The chain uses TRBV10-2 and TRBJ1-5, with D possibly being TRBD1 (6 bases). There are 15 residues in the CDR3. Germline assignment: CDR1 WSHSY and CDR2 SAAADI. With 6 bases removed from V and 3 bases from J, the gap between germline ends came to 15 bases.

This clone was found a few times. CDR3 nucleotide sequence: TGCAGTGCCGGCGAGGCTTTCTTT. As protein: CSAGEAFF. This rearrangement joins TRBV20-1 to TRBJ1-1; D is unclear. The CDR3 totals 8 residues. Per the germline V gene, CDR1 is DFQATT and CDR2 is SNEGSKA (reference sequence). V was clipped by 6 bases and J by 11 bases, with 7 bases between them.

The chain links TRBV7-2 to TRBJ2-5; 10 bases line up with TRBD2. Germline V gene lookup returns CDR1 SGHTA and CDR2 FQGNSA. The ends lost 3 bases at V and 2 bases at J; junction bases unmatched: 6. The CDR3 sequence is 16 residues long. The CDR3 sequence is CASSFRTSGAQETQYF. The CDR3 region has the DNA TGTGCCAGCAGCTTTAGGACTAGCGGAGCTCAAGAGACCCAGTACTTC.

The chain employs TRBV5-4 and TRBJ2-5, with a weak D call TRBD1 (6 bases). Trimming shortened V by 0 bases and J by 1 base, and 13 bases separated the two germline ends. This CDR3 has 16 residues. CDR1 is SGHNT and CDR2 is YYREEE in the germline V gene (reference sequence). CDR3 sequence: CASSLGTVPGQETQYF. CDR3 coding DNA: TGTGCCAGCAGCTTGGGGACAGTCCCGGGCCAAGAGACCCAGTACTTC.

In DNA, the CDR3 is TGTGCTAGTGGTTTGGTACCTAGCGGGAGTAACAATGAGCAGTTCTTC. Translating it yields CASGLVPSGSNNEQFF. This sequence joins TRBV12-5 and TRBJ2-1; TRBD2 matches 10 bases. The CDR3 runs to 16 residues. The J segment lost 5 bases and the V segment lost 0 bases, leaving 4 bases of the junction unmatched. Germline assignment: CDR1 LGHNT and CDR2 FRNRAP. Complete variable domain (other parts from reference TRBV12-5 and TRBJ2-1): DARVTQTPRHKVTEMGQEVTMRCQPILGHNTVFWYRQTMMQGLELLAYFRNRAPLDDSGMPKDRFSAEMPDATLATLKIQPSEPRDSAVYFCASGLVPSGSNNEQFFGPGTRLTVL.

This clone has only one observation. V usage is TRBV14 and J usage is TRBJ1-2; unclear D gene. V was clipped by 2 bases and J by 2 bases, with 6 bases between them. The CDR3 is 13 residues long. CDR1 and CDR2 from the germline V gene are SGHDN and FVKESK. CDR3 residues: CASSQTRNYGYTF. The CDR3 nucleotides are TGTGCCAGCAGCCAAACCAGAAACTATGGCTACACCTTC.

This sequence joins TRBV21-1 and TRBJ2-1; the D call TRBD2 from the table was never checked on the DNA. TRBV21-1 is a documented pseudogene. This CDR3 is 12 amino acids long. In nucleotides, the CDR3 is TGTGCCAGCAGAAGTTGGCCTCGGGGTCGGTTCTTC. It specifies CASRSWPRGRFF.

This clone was counted a few times. The chain uses TRBV10-1 and TRBJ1-5; no reliable D call. The CDR3 has 11 amino acids. The germline V and J ends were trimmed by 9 bases and 6 bases, with 9 bases remaining between them. Germline V gene lookup returns CDR1 WNHNN and CDR2 SYGVQD (reference sequence). In DNA, the CDR3 is TGCGCCAGGGTGAAAGGTCAGCCCCAGCATTTT. This codes for CARVKGQPQHF.

The V and J genes are TRBV28 and TRBJ2-5; 9 positions agree with TRBD2. The germline CDR1 and CDR2 sequences are MDHEN and SYDVKM. Unmatched junction bases numbered 5, after V lost 4 bases and J lost 5 bases. This CDR3 has 14 amino acids. The CDR3 DNA is TGTGCCAGCAGTTCACTTACTAGCGGGGAGACCCAGTACTTC. Translation gives CASSSLTSGETQYF.

The rearrangement uses TRBV10-2 and TRBJ2-1, with TRBD2 identical over 10 bases. The ends lost 9 bases at V and 3 bases at J; junction bases unmatched: 8. The germline gives CDR1 WSHSY, CDR2 SAAADI. This CDR3 has 15 amino acids. The CDR3 DNA sequence: TGCGCCAGAAGACTAGCGGGCACCTTCTACAATGAGCAGTTCTTC. Amino acid sequence: CARRLAGTFYNEQFF.

Details on this clone: It may be a read error: a sequence one base away is much more abundant. This chain links TRBV7-2 with TRBJ1-5, with 10 nucleotides matching TRBD1. The CDR3 contains 15 residues. The germline V gene encodes CDR1 SGHTA and CDR2 FQGNSA. The trim removed 0 bases at V and 4 bases at J, leaving 0 bases unmatched. The DNA of the CDR3 is TGTGCCAGCAGCTTAGCGGGACAGGGGAATCAGCCCCAGCATTTT. Translating it yields CASSLAGQGNQPQHF.

The chain has TRBV11-2 and TRBJ1-1; D is uncertain. Trimming removed 0 bases at V and 8 bases at J, with 10 bases between. In germline, CDR1 is SGHAT, CDR2 FQNNGV. The CDR3 consists of 13 residues. CDR3 in DNA: TGTGCCAGCAGCTTAGATCGGTTCGGGGAAGCTTTCTTT. This gives the protein CASSLDRFGEAFF.

The chain uses TRBV7-7 and TRBJ2-5; the D gene is possibly TRBD1 (7 bases). V shed 5 bases and J shed 3 bases, with 13 bases lying between them. This CDR3 is built from 14 residues. CDR1 SSHAT and CDR2 FNYEAQ come from the germline V gene (reference sequence). The CDR3 DNA is TGTGCCAGCAGCCAGATCAGGGGGGAAGAGACCCAGTACTTC. This codes for CASSQIRGEETQYF.

This clone was detected only once. The J gene is TRBJ1-1, the V gene TRBV29-1; 7 positions match TRBD1. Germline CDR1 reads SQVTM; CDR2 reads ANQGSEA. Unmatched junction bases numbered 11, after V lost 5 bases and J lost 11 bases. The CDR3 is made up of 12 amino acids. The CDR3 reads CSVPRGTGEAFF. As DNA, the CDR3 is TGCAGCGTTCCCAGGGGGACCGGGGAGGCTTTCTTT.